The next 6 T cell receptor beta chains were all read from a single sample in a study of cytomegalovirus exposure and HLA in healthy donors. The PCR employed 60 Vbeta primers together with 13 Jbeta primers. Only in-frame clones appear in the TCRdb table, and some are missing; sequencing was by immunoSEQ multiplex PCR. The table lists about 180,000 clones, around 81% of them singletons. The specimen was PBMCs. These receptors all come from a woman aged 30 to 39 in good health and CMV-seronegative.

This clone was observed a handful of times. This chain joins TRBV5-1 and TRBJ1-3, with D perhaps TRBD1 (5 bases). CDR3 size: 14 residues. The germline V gene has CDR1 SGHRS and CDR2 YFSETQ. The ends were cut back, 3 bases at V and 1 base at J, with 8 bases in the middle. Written as DNA, the CDR3 is TGCGCCAGCAGCTCAGGGATATCTGGAAACACCATATATTTT. Its protein is CASSSGISGNTIYF.

The chain couples TRBV4-3 to TRBJ1-3; TRBD1 matches at 8 bases. The CDR3 has 16 residues. With 1 base clipped from V and 2 bases from J, the junction kept 4 bases outside the gene matches. The germline V gene has CDR1 LGHNA and CDR2 YSLEER. The CDR3 reads CASSQGIQGAGNTIYF. In nucleotides, the CDR3 is TGCGCCAGCAGCCAAGGAATACAGGGGGCTGGAAACACCATATATTTT.

The chain has TRBV11-3 and TRBJ2-3; 12 bases are a match to TRBD2. With V trimmed by 4 bases and J by 4 bases, 6 bases remained unmatched. From germline, CDR1 is SGHNT and CDR2 YENEEA. The CDR3 loop spans 16 amino acids. CDR3 region: CASSSRTSGVADTQYF. The CDR3 region has the DNA TGTGCCAGCAGCTCACGGACTAGCGGGGTCGCAGATACGCAGTATTTT.

The chain employs TRBV7-9 and TRBJ1-2; D is uncertain. Germline V gene lookup returns CDR1 SEHNR and CDR2 FQNEAQ (reference sequence). The CDR3 runs to 18 residues. V was shortened by 2 bases and J by 4 bases, with 23 bases between the two germline ends. Here the CDR3 reads CASSLIVEGKTLLYGYTF. In DNA, the CDR3 is TGTGCCAGCAGCTTAATAGTGGAGGGAAAGACTCTTCTCTATGGCTACACCTTC.

This chain links TRBV11-2 with TRBJ2-5; D perhaps matches TRBD1 (5 bases). CDR1 SGHAT and CDR2 FQNNGV come from the germline V gene. This CDR3 contains 15 residues. Trimming took off 1 base at V and 2 bases at J, with 11 bases between the two ends. For the CDR3, the DNA is TGTGCCAGCAGCTTAGGGTACAGGAAGCAAGAGACCCAGTACTTC. This sequence encodes CASSLGYRKQETQYF.

CDR3 region: CASSPMGGSYNEQFF. The CDR3 coding sequence is TGTGCCAGCAGCCCTATGGGGGGGTCCTACAATGAGCAGTTCTTC. The genes are TRBV11-3 and TRBJ2-1, with 7 nucleotides matching TRBD2. Germline CDR1 is SGHNT and CDR2 is YENEEA. The CDR3 consists of 15 residues. With 5 bases clipped from V and 1 base from J, the junction kept 5 bases outside the gene matches.